These T cell receptor beta chains were read from a single sample in a study of long-term antiretroviral therapy in people with HIV. The table came from immunoSEQ multiplex PCR; TCRdb's copy has only in-frame clones and leaves some out. This table holds around 5,000 clones, 88% found once. The material sequenced was unsorted PBMCs, taken 1.3 years after starting antiretroviral therapy. Source of these receptors: a woman in her 50s with HIV. Each CDR3 is given with its conserved first and last residue. A D gene is named only where the DNA matches it firmly. Only part of the rows carry a size: once, few, many, or a class if the clone is expanded.

D gene: -
clone size: once
J gene: TRBJ1-2
V gene: TRBV5-6
CDR3 protein: CASSLTENGYTF
CDR3 DNA: TGTGCCAGCAGCTTAACAGAAAATGGCTACACCTTC

D gene: -
clone size: few
J gene: TRBJ1-1
V gene: TRBV5-5
CDR3 protein: CASTSGNEAFF
CDR3 DNA: TGTGCCAGCACCTCTGGAAATGAAGCTTTCTTT

D gene: TRBD1
clone size: -
J gene: TRBJ2-2
V gene: TRBV29-1
CDR3 protein: CSVEEGTDRGPSGELFF
CDR3 DNA: TGCAGCGTTGAAGAGGGCACGGACAGGGGGCCCTCCGGGGAGCTGTTTTTT

D gene: -
clone size: -
J gene: TRBJ1-3
V gene: TRBV18
CDR3 protein: CASSPLDLISGNTIYF
CDR3 DNA: TGTGCCAGCTCACCACTGGATCTGATCTCTGGAAACACCATATATTTT

D gene: TRBD1
clone size: -
J gene: TRBJ1-2
V gene: TRBV19
CDR3 protein: CASSANSGGHNYGYTF
CDR3 DNA: TGTGCCAGTAGTGCGAACTCAGGGGGCCATAACTATGGCTACACCTTC

D gene: TRBD1
clone size: -
J gene: TRBJ1-6
V gene: TRBV19
CDR3 protein: CASTWDSLNSPLHF
CDR3 DNA: TGTGCCAGTACCTGGGACAGCCTAAATTCACCCCTCCACTTT

D gene: -
clone size: -
J gene: TRBJ2-7
V gene: TRBV5-5
CDR3 protein: CASSFYQADSYEQYF
CDR3 DNA: TGTGCCAGCAGCTTTTACCAGGCAGACTCCTACGAGCAGTACTTC

D gene: TRBD2
clone size: -
J gene: TRBJ2-7
V gene: TRBV29-1
CDR3 protein: CSVLAGGPTTRTYEQYF
CDR3 DNA: TGCAGCGTACTAGCGGGGGGGCCTACCACTCGTACCTACGAGCAGTACTTC

D gene: -
clone size: -
J gene: TRBJ1-6
V gene: TRBV12-2
CDR3 protein: CASRPNHRGANSPLHF
CDR3 DNA: TGTGCAAGTCGCCCCAACCATAGGGGTGCGAATTCACCCCTCCACTTT

D gene: TRBD2
clone size: -
J gene: TRBJ2-3
V gene: TRBV28
CDR3 protein: CASSLFLSGGVPDTQYF
CDR3 DNA: TGTGCCAGCAGTTTATTTCTGAGCGGGGGGGTTCCAGATACGCAGTATTTT

D gene: TRBD2
clone size: -
J gene: TRBJ2-3
V gene: TRBV2
CDR3 protein: CASSDAGGLTDTQYF
CDR3 DNA: TGTGCCAGCAGTGACGCGGGGGGACTCACAGATACGCAGTATTTT

D gene: TRBD2
clone size: -
J gene: TRBJ2-5
V gene: TRBV4-1
CDR3 protein: CASSRLAGEQETQYF
CDR3 DNA: TGCGCCAGCAGCCGACTAGCGGGGGAACAAGAGACCCAGTACTTC

D gene: -
clone size: once
J gene: TRBJ2-5
V gene: TRBV14
CDR3 protein: CASSPLVGQETQYF
CDR3 DNA: TGTGCCAGCAGCCCCTTGGTGGGCCAAGAGACCCAGTACTTC

D gene: -
clone size: -
J gene: TRBJ1-1
V gene: TRBV30
CDR3 protein: CAWSAGGSTEAFF
CDR3 DNA: TGTGCCTGGAGTGCCGGGGGGAGCACTGAAGCTTTCTTT

D gene: -
clone size: -
J gene: TRBJ1-1
V gene: TRBV30
CDR3 protein: CAWRTGRYTEAFF
CDR3 DNA: TGTGCCTGGAGGACGGGACGGTACACTGAAGCTTTCTTT

D gene: TRBD2
clone size: -
J gene: TRBJ2-1
V gene: TRBV7-8
CDR3 protein: CASSLARGAYNEQFF
CDR3 DNA: TGTGCCAGCAGCTTAGCGCGGGGGGCCTACAATGAGCAGTTCTTC

D gene: TRBD2
clone size: -
J gene: TRBJ2-1
V gene: TRBV2
CDR3 protein: CASSEGQLAGLSSYNEQFF
CDR3 DNA: TGTGCCAGCAGTGAAGGCCAACTAGCGGGGCTCAGCTCCTACAATGAGCAGTTCTTC

D gene: TRBD2
clone size: -
J gene: TRBJ2-3
V gene: TRBV7-3
CDR3 protein: CASSAAAGGTDTQYF
CDR3 DNA: TGTGCCAGCAGTGCCGCAGCGGGGGGCACAGATACGCAGTATTTT

D gene: -
clone size: -
J gene: TRBJ2-2
V gene: TRBV6-5
CDR3 protein: CASGSFTGELFF
CDR3 DNA: TGTGCCAGCGGATCATTCACCGGGGAGCTGTTTTTT

D gene: TRBD1
clone size: -
J gene: TRBJ2-7
V gene: TRBV27
CDR3 protein: CASSEKLGDRATYEQYF
CDR3 DNA: TGTGCCAGCAGTGAGAAGCTCGGGGACAGGGCCACCTACGAGCAGTACTTC

D gene: -
clone size: -
J gene: TRBJ1-1
V gene: TRBV27
CDR3 protein: CASSSIGGMNTEAFF
CDR3 DNA: TGTGCCAGCAGTTCAATAGGGGGGATGAACACTGAAGCTTTCTTT

D gene: TRBD1
clone size: -
J gene: TRBJ1-3
V gene: TRBV29-1
CDR3 protein: CSVESGGGGNTIYF
CDR3 DNA: TGCAGCGTTGAATCAGGGGGCGGCGGAAACACCATATATTTT

D gene: TRBD2
clone size: once
J gene: TRBJ2-3
V gene: TRBV7-2
CDR3 protein: CASSPLAGGLGDTQYF
CDR3 DNA: TGTGCCAGCAGCCCGCTAGCGGGGGGGCTCGGAGATACGCAGTATTTT

D gene: TRBD1
clone size: large
J gene: TRBJ1-1
V gene: TRBV27
CDR3 protein: CASRVGQVAFF
CDR3 DNA: TGTGCCAGCAGAGTAGGACAGGTAGCTTTCTTT

D gene: -
clone size: once
J gene: TRBJ2-3
V gene: TRBV5-3
CDR3 protein: CARSLNPDSRGTDTQYF
CDR3 DNA: TGTGCCAGAAGCTTAAACCCCGATTCCAGGGGCACAGATACGCAGTATTTT

D gene: -
clone size: -
J gene: TRBJ2-5
V gene: TRBV19
CDR3 protein: CASSTGVAGGETQYF
CDR3 DNA: TGTGCCAGTAGTACTGGGGTAGCCGGAGGGGAGACCCAGTACTTC

D gene: TRBD2
clone size: -
J gene: TRBJ2-1
V gene: TRBV5-1
CDR3 protein: CASSLTGLASGFGQFF
CDR3 DNA: TGCGCCAGCAGCCTGACGGGACTAGCATCGGGGTTTGGGCAGTTCTTC

D gene: TRBD2
clone size: -
J gene: TRBJ2-3
V gene: TRBV9
CDR3 protein: CASSTRTSGGTDTQYF
CDR3 DNA: TGTGCCAGCAGCACCCGGACTAGCGGGGGGACAGATACGCAGTATTTT

D gene: -
clone size: -
J gene: TRBJ1-3
V gene: TRBV11-2
CDR3 protein: CASSSWAGGNTIYF
CDR3 DNA: TGTGCCAGCAGCTCCTGGGCAGGTGGAAACACCATATATTTT

D gene: TRBD1
clone size: -
J gene: TRBJ2-1
V gene: TRBV2
CDR3 protein: CASSPGQGYNEQFF
CDR3 DNA: TGTGCCAGCAGCCCGGGACAGGGTTACAATGAGCAGTTCTTC

D gene: -
clone size: -
J gene: TRBJ1-6
V gene: TRBV2
CDR3 protein: CASSGGVWALHF
CDR3 DNA: TGTGCCAGCAGTGGCGGGGTTTGGGCCCTCCACTTT

D gene: -
clone size: -
J gene: TRBJ1-2
V gene: TRBV5-4
CDR3 protein: CASSLWGRSLDGYTF
CDR3 DNA: TGTGCCAGCAGCTTGTGGGGACGGAGCCTCGATGGCTACACCTTC

D gene: -
clone size: once
J gene: TRBJ2-5
V gene: TRBV11-2
CDR3 protein: CASSYRTLVKTQYF
CDR3 DNA: TGTGCCAGCAGCTACCGGACCCTCGTGAAGACCCAGTACTTC

D gene: -
clone size: -
J gene: TRBJ1-1
V gene: TRBV7-2
CDR3 protein: CASSLGLGEAFF
CDR3 DNA: TGTGCCAGCAGCTTAGGACTCGGTGAAGCTTTCTTT

D gene: -
clone size: -
J gene: TRBJ2-7
V gene: TRBV15
CDR3 protein: CATSTDDYEQYF
CDR3 DNA: TGTGCCACCAGCACGGACGACTACGAGCAGTACTTC

D gene: -
clone size: -
J gene: TRBJ1-2
V gene: TRBV10-2
CDR3 protein: CASSETQSYGYTF
CDR3 DNA: TGCGCCAGCAGTGAAACCCAGTCGTATGGCTACACCTTC

D gene: -
clone size: -
J gene: TRBJ1-1
V gene: TRBV11-2
CDR3 protein: CASSPIRGLTEAFF
CDR3 DNA: TGTGCCAGCAGCCCCATCCGGGGGTTAACTGAAGCTTTCTTT

D gene: -
clone size: -
J gene: TRBJ1-2
V gene: TRBV7-3
CDR3 protein: CASSLGGQGPNYGYTF
CDR3 DNA: TGTGCCAGCAGCTTAGGGGGGCAGGGACCTAACTATGGCTACACCTTC

D gene: TRBD1
clone size: -
J gene: TRBJ2-3
V gene: TRBV5-8
CDR3 protein: CASRPRDRWADTQYF
CDR3 DNA: TGTGCCAGCAGACCTCGGGACAGGTGGGCAGATACGCAGTATTTT

D gene: -
clone size: -
J gene: TRBJ1-2
V gene: TRBV5-8
CDR3 protein: CASRRAWEEGYTF
CDR3 DNA: TGTGCCAGCAGGCGCGCCTGGGAAGAAGGCTACACCTTC

D gene: -
clone size: -
J gene: TRBJ1-6
V gene: TRBV4-1
CDR3 protein: CASSFTPSYNSPLHF
CDR3 DNA: TGCGCCAGCAGCTTTACACCAAGCTATAATTCACCCCTCCACTTT

D gene: TRBD1
clone size: -
J gene: TRBJ1-4
V gene: TRBV7-9
CDR3 protein: CASSQGQGPNEKLFF
CDR3 DNA: TGTGCCAGCAGCCAAGGACAGGGGCCTAATGAAAAACTGTTTTTT

D gene: -
clone size: -
J gene: TRBJ1-5
V gene: TRBV11-2
CDR3 protein: CASSFESGSNQPQHF
CDR3 DNA: TGTGCCAGCAGCTTCGAGAGTGGGAGTAATCAGCCCCAGCATTTT

D gene: TRBD1
clone size: -
J gene: TRBJ1-2
V gene: TRBV4-2
CDR3 protein: CASSSLGTAPVGYGYTF
CDR3 DNA: TGTGCCAGCAGCTCACTCGGGACAGCGCCTGTGGGCTATGGCTACACCTTC

D gene: TRBD1
clone size: -
J gene: TRBJ2-3
V gene: TRBV5-8
CDR3 protein: CASSPLYRDRGTDTQYF
CDR3 DNA: TGTGCCAGCAGCCCCCTCTACCGGGACAGGGGTACAGATACGCAGTATTTT

D gene: -
clone size: few
J gene: TRBJ2-2
V gene: TRBV28
CDR3 protein: CASSSLQGYTGELFF
CDR3 DNA: TGTGCCAGCAGTAGCTTACAGGGTTACACCGGGGAGCTGTTTTTT

D gene: -
clone size: -
J gene: TRBJ1-6
V gene: TRBV7-9
CDR3 protein: CASSLDSLNSPLHF
CDR3 DNA: TGTGCCAGCAGCTTGGACAGCTTAAATTCACCCCTCCACTTT

D gene: TRBD1
clone size: -
J gene: TRBJ1-1
V gene: TRBV5-1
CDR3 protein: CASLSDRDTEAFF
CDR3 DNA: TGCGCCAGCCTTTCGGACAGGGACACTGAAGCTTTCTTT

D gene: TRBD1
clone size: -
J gene: TRBJ2-7
V gene: TRBV7-6
CDR3 protein: CASSLLVGQGAYEQYF
CDR3 DNA: TGTGCCAGCAGCTTACTAGTGGGACAGGGGGCATACGAGCAGTACTTC

D gene: -
clone size: -
J gene: TRBJ1-5
V gene: TRBV27
CDR3 protein: CASSSQTPMGNQPQHF
CDR3 DNA: TGTGCCAGCAGTTCACAGACTCCTATGGGCAATCAGCCCCAGCATTTT

D gene: -
clone size: -
J gene: TRBJ1-5
V gene: TRBV15
CDR3 protein: CAASAYAAGRQPQHF
CDR3 DNA: TGTGCCGCCAGCGCTTATGCGGCAGGGAGGCAGCCCCAGCATTTT

D gene: -
clone size: -
J gene: TRBJ2-4
V gene: TRBV13
CDR3 protein: CASSLYREIQYF
CDR3 DNA: TGTGCCAGCAGCTTATACAGGGAGATTCAGTACTTC

D gene: TRBD1
clone size: -
J gene: TRBJ1-2
V gene: TRBV6-5
CDR3 protein: CASSVQGADGYTF
CDR3 DNA: TGTGCCAGCAGTGTACAGGGGGCTGATGGCTACACCTTC

D gene: -
clone size: -
J gene: TRBJ2-5
V gene: TRBV6-5
CDR3 protein: CASRAGRLSGETQYF
CDR3 DNA: TGTGCCAGCAGGGCGGGTCGCCTTTCGGGTGAGACCCAGTACTTC

D gene: -
clone size: -
J gene: TRBJ2-1
V gene: TRBV2
CDR3 protein: CASSAINEQFF
CDR3 DNA: TGTGCCAGCAGTGCAATCAATGAGCAGTTCTTC